This TCR beta chain was identified in a study of identical twins. Of note for this clonotype: This may be a read error: a much more frequent sequence differs by one nucleotide.

Donors uniformly comprised healthy Caucasians. Germline CDR1 is SGHDN and CDR2 is FVKESK. This CDR3 spans 13 amino acids. Trimming stripped 2 bases from V and 2 bases from J, with 7 bases between. MiXCR, applied by TCRdb to the 5' RACE reads, yields one record per CDR3 protein. The data show 450,000 or so distinct CDR3 sequences, 12% to 15% seen once. The same data also went into a second study, on yellow fever vaccine responses in identical twins.

Sequenced material: CD4+ T cells sorted from blood. The chain is built from TRBV14 and TRBJ2-7, with TRBD2 as a possible D gene (6 bases). The TCR sequence derives from a woman in her late teens or twenties in good health. The CDR3 loop reads CASSQRGTYEQYF. CDR3 in DNA: TGTGCCAGCAGCCAACGGGGGACCTACGAGCAGTACTTC. The variable domain in full, completed from reference TRBV14 and TRBJ2-7, reads EAGVTQFPSHSVIEKGQTVTLRCDPISGHDNLYWYRRVMGKEIKFLLHFVKESKQDESGMPNNRFLAERTGGTYSTLKVQPAELEDSGVYFCASSQRGTYEQYFGPGTRLTVT.